One sample yielded the 26 T cell receptor beta chains listed below, sequenced in a study of T cell responses to AZD1222 COVID-19 vaccine (dated by TCRdb to the early 2020s). The method behind the library was the immunoSEQ multiplex PCR assay. TCRdb's version of the immuneACCESS table is confined to in-frame rearrangements and falls short of the full clone set. An unresolved V gene accounts for under half of the shortfall where checked; the remainder is of unknown origin. A total of about 60,000 clones appear in this sample, approximately 85% of them only once. Under 25% of the sample is in the top ten clones. The intended sense of this specimen's time point label: baseline before first vaccination. The sample's treatment or condition label is to be understood as: meningococcal conjugate vaccine given as trial control. Sequencing was performed on peripheral blood, taken on day 0 of MenACWY control vaccination. The source of these receptors is an adult in good health.

This rearrangement joins TRBV27 to TRBJ2-7, with 9 bases lining up with TRBD2. CDR1 and CDR2 (germline): MNHEY, SMNVEV (reference sequence). The CDR3 runs 17 residues. With V trimmed by 2 bases and J by 2 bases, 10 bases remained unmatched. CDR3 sequence reads: CASSLKASGTGAYEQYF. For the CDR3, the DNA is TGTGCCAGCAGTTTAAAGGCTAGCGGGACGGGGGCCTACGAGCAGTACTTC.

The chain couples TRBV7-8 to TRBJ2-7; maybe TRBD2 (7 bases). Germline V gene data show CDR1 as SGHVS and CDR2 as FQNEAQ. There are 12 residues in the CDR3. The V end lost 11 bases, the J end lost 7 bases, and 18 bases lay between the germline ends. The CDR3 loop reads CASGGAAYEQYF. The CDR3 DNA sequence: TGTGCCTCTGGGGGGGCCGCTTATGAGCAGTACTTC.

The chain couples TRBV6-6 to TRBJ1-3; no reliable D call. V was clipped by 2 bases and J by 0 bases, with 8 bases between them. CDR3 size: 15 residues. The germline gives CDR1 MNHNY, CDR2 SVGAGI (reference sequence). This CDR3 reads CASSYEGASGNTIYF. In DNA, the CDR3 is TGTGCCAGCAGTTACGAGGGAGCCTCTGGAAACACCATATATTTT.

The V gene is TRBV5-1, the J gene TRBJ1-1, with D possibly TRBD1 on 5 matching bases. Trimming pared 3 bases from V and 1 base from J, leaving 7 bases between. The CDR3 covers 13 residues. In germline, CDR1 is SGHRS, CDR2 YFSETQ. In DNA form, the CDR3 reads TGCGCCAGCAGCTGGGGGACGAACACTGAAGCTTTCTTT. Translation gives CASSWGTNTEAFF.

The rearrangement links TRBV4-2 to TRBJ2-5, with 9 positions matching TRBD2. The CDR3 covers 16 residues. V lost 0 bases and J lost 2; bases outside the gene matches: 4. Germline assignment: CDR1 LGHNA and CDR2 YNFKEQ. The CDR3 loop is CASSQDNLAGQETQYF. CDR3 DNA: TGTGCCAGCAGCCAAGATAATCTAGCGGGACAAGAGACCCAGTACTTC.

This chain connects TRBV19 to TRBJ1-5; unclear D gene. Germline V gene lookup returns CDR1 LNHDA and CDR2 SQIVND (reference sequence). This CDR3 region has 15 residues. Deletions cut 0 bases from V and 0 bases from J, with 6 bases between. The CDR3 DNA reads as TGTGCCAGTAGTATAGAGGGTTATAGCAATCAGCCCCAGCATTTT. It encodes CASSIEGYSNQPQHF.

The chain joins TRBV28 to TRBJ1-6; D not certain. The CDR3 totals 16 residues. Germline CDR1 and CDR2: MDHEN and SYDVKM. The ends were cut back, 7 bases at V and 3 bases at J, with 16 bases in the middle. CDR3 region: CASTTNREGYNSPLHF. As DNA, the CDR3 is TGTGCCAGCACCACAAATAGGGAGGGCTATAATTCACCCCTCCACTTT.

V and J are TRBV4-3 and TRBJ2-1; weak D call: TRBD2 (7 bases). CDR3 length: 16 amino acids. V was pared by 4 bases and J by 8 bases, with 21 bases between. From germline, CDR1 is LGHNA and CDR2 YSLEER. The CDR3: CASSLHSGSGGYEQFF. CDR3 coding DNA: TGCGCCAGCAGCCTACATAGCGGGTCGGGGGGCTATGAGCAGTTCTTC.

The genes are TRBV15 and TRBJ1-2; no firm D call. The CDR3 length is 16 residues. The germline CDR1 and CDR2 sequences are LNHNV and YYDKDF (reference sequence). V was trimmed by 0 bases and J by 2 bases, leaving 13 bases between them. The CDR3 bases are TGTGCCACCAGCAGAGATCGGGAGGGAAGAAACTATGGCTACACCTTC. Translating gives CATSRDREGRNYGYTF.

The V gene is TRBV28, the J gene TRBJ1-2; D ambiguous. V lost 5 bases and J 5 bases, leaving 6 bases between the germline ends. Germline V gene lookup returns CDR1 MDHEN and CDR2 SYDVKM. CDR3 length: 11 residues. CDR3 amino acids: CASSGAYGYTF. The CDR3 DNA reads as TGTGCCAGCAGTGGCGCATATGGCTACACCTTC.

Points on this clone: Other DNA sequences of this sample code for an identical CDR3. The chain couples TRBV19 to TRBJ1-1, with TRBD1 matching 7 bases. V shed 4 bases, J shed 1 base, and the junction held 0 bases outside the gene matches. CDR1 LNHDA and CDR2 SQIVND come from the germline V gene (reference sequence). This CDR3 region has 13 residues. The CDR3: CASSRTGNTEAFF. The CDR3 coding sequence is TGTGCCAGTAGTAGGACAGGGAACACTGAAGCTTTCTTT.

The chain joins TRBV4-1 to TRBJ2-3; D gene unclear. Looked up from germline, CDR1 is MGHRA and CDR2 is YSYEKL. This CDR3 has 12 amino acids. V was cut by 2 bases and J by 4 bases, with 4 bases left in between. The CDR3 loop is CASSQLSDTQYF. CDR3 coding DNA: TGCGCCAGCAGCCAATTGTCAGATACGCAGTATTTT.

The chain couples TRBV19 to TRBJ1-5, with 9 bases matching TRBD1. The CDR3 extends over 17 amino acids. Germline CDR1 is LNHDA and CDR2 is SQIVND (reference sequence). Trimming removed 3 bases from V and 2 bases from J; junction bases left unmatched: 8. The DNA of the CDR3 is TGTGCCAGTAGTATTGTACGGGACAGGGATTGCAATCAGCCCCAGCATTTT. As protein: CASSIVRDRDCNQPQHF.

This clone was seen just once. The chain carries TRBV6-2 or TRBV6-3 and TRBJ2-1; a possible D gene is TRBD2 (7 bases). CDR1 and CDR2 (germline): MNHEY, SVGEGT. With 2 bases removed from V and 7 bases from J, the gap between germline ends came to 18 bases. This CDR3 spans 16 amino acids. The CDR3 loop is CASSYVRGAFWNEQFF. DNA of the CDR3: TGTGCCAGCAGTTACGTCCGGGGGGCTTTTTGGAATGAGCAGTTCTTC.

The V gene is TRBV10-1, the J gene TRBJ2-7; 8 bases match TRBD2. The CDR3 loop spans 15 amino acids. The germline V gene has CDR1 WNHNN and CDR2 SYGVQD (reference sequence). The trim removed 4 bases at V and 4 bases at J, leaving 9 bases unmatched. The chain's CDR3 is CASSGNGRAGYEQYF. DNA of the CDR3: TGCGCCAGCAGTGGTAACGGGAGGGCCGGGTACGAGCAGTACTTC.

The chain combines TRBV14 with TRBJ1-1; D is unclear. The CDR3 runs to 15 residues. Germline V gene lookup returns CDR1 SGHDN and CDR2 FVKESK. Trimming pared 1 base from V and 5 bases from J, leaving 14 bases between. The CDR3 loop reads CASSQVEWRVTEAFF. DNA of the CDR3: TGTGCCAGCAGCCAAGTAGAGTGGAGGGTGACTGAAGCTTTCTTT.

Only a few counts were recorded for this clone. This rearrangement joins TRBV28 to TRBJ2-5; perhaps TRBD1 as D (6 bases). CDR1 and CDR2 (germline): MDHEN, SYDVKM. The CDR3 is 14 amino acids. V lost 7 bases, J lost 0 bases, and 12 bases lay in between. CDR3 sequence (DNA): TGTGCCAGCACGCTGACAGGCCACCAAGAGACCCAGTACTTC. This translates into CASTLTGHQETQYF.

The CDR3, as DNA: TGTGCCAGCAGCGACTGGGAAGGAGATGAAAAACTGTTTTTT. It codes for CASSDWEGDEKLFF. The rearrangement links TRBV6-2 or TRBV6-3 to TRBJ1-4; D gene unclear. The length of the CDR3 is 14 residues. Germline-derived CDR1 and CDR2 are MNHEY and SVGEGT. The ends were cut back, 6 bases at V and 6 bases at J, with 14 bases in the middle.

The chain links TRBV5-6 to TRBJ1-2; 10 positions agree with TRBD1. CDR1 is SGHDT and CDR2 is YYEEEE in the germline V gene. CDR3 length: 15 amino acids. Losses at the gene ends were 4 bases for V and 2 bases for J; bases not matched to a gene: 5. CDR3 in amino acids: CASSARTGGNYGYTF. Here the CDR3 DNA reads TGTGCCAGCAGCGCGCGGACAGGGGGAAACTATGGCTACACCTTC.

The chain joins TRBV7-9 to TRBJ2-2, with 9 positions matching TRBD2. CDR3 length: 14 amino acids. In germline, CDR1 is SEHNR, CDR2 FQNEAQ (reference sequence). Germline trimming cut 6 bases from V and 10 bases from J; bases unmatched to any gene: 9. The CDR3 coding sequence is TGTGCCAGCAGACGCGGGGGGGAATGGGAGGAGCTGTTTTTT. It codes for CASRRGGEWEELFF.

This chain connects TRBV7-6 to TRBJ1-3; D is unresolved. V lost 1 base and J 4 bases, leaving 8 bases between the germline ends. Germline V gene sequence: CDR1 SGHVS, CDR2 FNYEAQ. This CDR3 contains 14 residues. CDR3 sequence: CASSLGGVGNTIYF. The CDR3 DNA follows: TGTGCCAGCAGCTTAGGAGGTGTCGGAAACACCATATATTTT.

The CDR3 DNA follows: TGTGCCAGTAGTATAACCGGGACGTCTGAAGCTTTCTTT. As protein: CASSITGTSEAFF. The chain recombines TRBV19 with TRBJ1-1; D may be TRBD1 (5 bases). CDR1 and CDR2 from the germline V gene are LNHDA and SQIVND (reference sequence). The V gene lost 2 bases and the J gene lost 6 bases, with 10 bases spanning the gap. The CDR3 has 13 amino acids.

The genes are TRBV5-6 and TRBJ1-2, with 7 positions matching TRBD1. The V gene end was trimmed by 0 bases and the J gene end by 2 bases; junction bases not matched to a gene: 4. The CDR3 extends over 15 amino acids. Germline V gene data show CDR1 as SGHDT and CDR2 as YYEEEE. The CDR3 nucleotides are TGTGCCAGCAGCTTGGATCTGGGACAGAACTATGGCTACACCTTC. Translation gives CASSLDLGQNYGYTF. The whole variable domain, filled in from reference TRBV5-6 and TRBJ1-2, reads DAGVTQSPTHLIKTRGQQVTLRCSPKSGHDTVSWYQQALGQGPQFIFQYYEEEERQRGNFPDRFSGHQFPNYSSELNVNALLLGDSALYLCASSLDLGQNYGYTFGSGTRLTVV.

The chain employs TRBV11-2 and TRBJ1-5; D is ambiguous. The CDR3 sequence is 15 residues long. The V end was cut by 0 bases, the J end by 0 bases, with 6 bases between. The germline V gene encodes CDR1 SGHAT and CDR2 FQNNGV. The CDR3 region is CASSLDGDSNQPQHF. As DNA, the CDR3 is TGTGCCAGCAGCTTAGATGGTGATAGCAATCAGCCCCAGCATTTT.

V is TRBV28 and J is TRBJ1-5, with a possible D match to TRBD1 (5 bases). This CDR3 is built from 16 residues. Trimming pared 2 bases from V and 3 bases from J, leaving 14 bases between. In germline, CDR1 is MDHEN, CDR2 SYDVKM. The CDR3, as DNA: TGTGCCAGCAGTTTAAACGGGGGTGGGACCAATCAGCCCCAGCATTTT. This codes for CASSLNGGGTNQPQHF.

V and J are TRBV2 and TRBJ1-5; maybe TRBD1 (5 bases). CDR3 length equals 14 residues. The V end was cut by 8 bases, the J end by 2 bases, with 13 bases between. Germline CDR1 SNHLY, CDR2 FYNNEI. CDR3: CASDTQGGNQPQHF. The CDR3 DNA is TGTGCCAGCGATACTCAAGGGGGCAATCAGCCCCAGCATTTT.